These 22 T cell receptor beta chains were sequenced from one sample in a study of blood T cell repertoires in COVID-19. Using immunoSEQ multiplex PCR, the repertoire was profiled, and TCRdb retains in-frame clones only, with some absent. The data contain about 260,000 clones, over 80% of them singletons. The sample taken for sequencing was peripheral blood. The receptors stem from a woman aged 35 to 49 who had recovered from COVID-19.

The chain employs TRBV19 and TRBJ1-1; the D is unclear. The CDR3 loop spans 15 amino acids. Trimming took 3 bases from V and 0 from J, leaving 11 bases between them. Germline-derived CDR1 and CDR2 are LNHDA and SQIVND (reference sequence). The DNA for the CDR3 is TGTGCCAGTAGTATTCGGCGACAATTGAACACTGAAGCTTTCTTT. Translating gives CASSIRRQLNTEAFF.

This clone was seen ten or more times. This chain connects TRBV6-6 to TRBJ1-4, with 9 bases identical to TRBD1. The CDR3 contains 18 residues. Germline CDR1 MNHNY, CDR2 SVGAGI (reference sequence). With 5 bases clipped from V and 7 bases from J, the junction kept 17 bases outside the gene matches. The CDR3 reads CASSLRDRAHQRSEKLFF. The CDR3, as DNA: TGTGCCAGCAGTCTCCGGGACAGGGCTCACCAGAGGAGTGAAAAACTGTTTTTT.

V and J are TRBV6-5 and TRBJ1-2; TRBD1 is a possible D gene (5 bases). The CDR3 is 13 amino acids. V shed 10 bases and J shed 5 bases, with 17 bases lying between them. CDR1 and CDR2 (germline): MNHEY, SVGAGI. The CDR3 DNA reads TGTGCCACTCAGCCCGGGGGAGGGTATGGCTACACCTTC. It is translated as CATQPGGGYGYTF.

The chain has TRBV13 and TRBJ2-1; TRBD2 matches 7 bases. This CDR3 has 16 residues. CDR1 is PRHDT, CDR2 FYEKMQ, per germline (reference sequence). The ends lost 4 bases at V and 0 bases at J; junction bases unmatched: 6. CDR3 nucleotides: TGTGCCAGCAGCTCGACGCGGGGGAACTCCTACAATGAGCAGTTCTTC. This codes for CASSSTRGNSYNEQFF.

The chain has TRBV5-6 and TRBJ1-2; no clear D. V shed 0 bases and J shed 4 bases, with 13 bases lying between them. CDR1 is SGHDT and CDR2 is YYEEEE in the germline V gene. The CDR3 has 15 residues. The DNA for the CDR3 is TGTGCCAGCAGCTTGGTTCGGGGTAGTCTCTATGGCTACACCTTC. Encoded protein: CASSLVRGSLYGYTF.

Written as DNA, the CDR3 is TGTGCCAGCAGTTACACCACCGGGGAGCTGTTTTTT. Translating gives CASSYTTGELFF. The V gene is TRBV7-3, the J gene TRBJ2-2, with unresolved D. The germline V gene encodes CDR1 SGHTA and CDR2 FQGTGA. Trimming pared 6 bases from V and 4 bases from J, leaving 6 bases between. The CDR3 has 12 residues.

The gene calls are TRBV5-8 and TRBJ2-1; D perhaps matches TRBD1 (6 bases). Trimming shortened V by 4 bases and J by 4 bases, and 9 bases separated the two germline ends. Germline V gene sequence: CDR1 SGHTS, CDR2 YDEGEE. CDR3 length equals 13 residues. The CDR3 here is CASSPDRYNEQFF. CDR3 coding DNA: TGTGCCAGCAGCCCGGACAGATACAATGAGCAGTTCTTC.

The chain employs TRBV27 and TRBJ2-1; 7 nucleotides agree with TRBD2. Germline V gene lookup returns CDR1 MNHEY and CDR2 SMNVEV (reference sequence). This CDR3 is 15 amino acids long. Germline trimming cut 3 bases from V and 3 bases from J; bases unmatched to any gene: 5. The DNA of the CDR3 is TGTGCCAGCAGTTTGATGACGGGGGGCTACAATGAGCAGTTCTTC. Protein product: CASSLMTGGYNEQFF.

The genes are TRBV5-1 and TRBJ2-3; 9 bases fit TRBD2. The CDR3 length is 14 residues. The germline V gene encodes CDR1 SGHRS and CDR2 YFSETQ. J was trimmed by 6 bases and V by 5 bases; bases with no gene match: 7. The CDR3 reads CASRTGTSLDTQYF. For the CDR3, the DNA is TGCGCCAGCAGGACCGGGACTAGCTTGGATACGCAGTATTTT. Together with reference TRBV5-1 and TRBJ2-3, the CDR3 gives the full variable domain: KAGVTQTPRYLIKTRGQQVTLSCSPISGHRSVSWYQQTPGQGLQFLFEYFSETQRNKGNFPGRFSGRQFSNSRSEMNVSTLELGDSALYLCASRTGTSLDTQYFGPGTRLTVL.

The V and J genes are TRBV2 and TRBJ2-7, with a possible D match to TRBD2 (5 bases). The CDR3 runs 16 residues. The germline CDR1 and CDR2 sequences are SNHLY and FYNNEI. The ends were cut back, 0 bases at V and 3 bases at J, with 15 bases in the middle. CDR3 protein: CASSEARGAEGYEQYF. Written as DNA, the CDR3 is TGTGCCAGCAGTGAAGCTCGGGGTGCTGAGGGCTACGAGCAGTACTTC.

The chain links TRBV2 to TRBJ2-1, with TRBD1 as a possible D gene (7 bases). V was pared by 6 bases and J by 3 bases, with 18 bases between. Looked up from germline, CDR1 is SNHLY and CDR2 is FYNNEI. The CDR3 spans 16 residues. CDR3 nucleotide sequence: TGTGCCAGCAGACGAATGGGGGGACAGCACTACAATGAGCAGTTCTTC. It yields the protein CASRRMGGQHYNEQFF.

The chain has TRBV5-1 and TRBJ2-3; D might be TRBD1 (6 bases). The CDR3 totals 15 residues. V was shortened by 6 bases and J by 2 bases, with 16 bases between the two germline ends. The germline V gene encodes CDR1 SGHRS and CDR2 YFSETQ. The CDR3 loop reads CASNRDTVATDTQYF. CDR3 sequence (DNA): TGCGCCAGCAACAGGGACACCGTAGCCACAGATACGCAGTATTTT. Full variable domain (missing parts from reference TRBV5-1 and TRBJ2-3): KAGVTQTPRYLIKTRGQQVTLSCSPISGHRSVSWYQQTPGQGLQFLFEYFSETQRNKGNFPGRFSGRQFSNSRSEMNVSTLELGDSALYLCASNRDTVATDTQYFGPGTRLTVL.

The CDR3 DNA is TGTGCCAGTAGTACTGCTCTTGTAGGGGTGGTCAACTATGGCTACACCTTC. It translates to CASSTALVGVVNYGYTF. This chain uses TRBV19 with TRBJ1-2; perhaps TRBD1 as D (5 bases). V gave up 4 bases and J gave up 2 bases, with 20 bases separating them. Germline V gene data show CDR1 as LNHDA and CDR2 as SQIVND (reference sequence). The CDR3 spans 17 residues. The full variable domain, in which reference TRBV19 and TRBJ1-2 provide the parts outside the CDR3, is DGGITQSPKYLFRKEGQNVTLSCEQNLNHDAMYWYRQDPGQGLRLIYYSQIVNDFQKGDIAEGYSVSREKKESFPLTVTSAQKNPTAFYLCASSTALVGVVNYGYTFGSGTRLTVV.

The chain joins TRBV7-2 to TRBJ2-7, with a weak D call TRBD2 (6 bases). In germline, CDR1 is SGHTA, CDR2 FQGNSA. V lost 3 bases and J 1 base, leaving 13 bases between the germline ends. This CDR3 has 15 amino acids. For the CDR3, the DNA is TGTGCCAGCAGCTTCCGGAATAGCGGTTCCTACGAGCAGTACTTC. This sequence encodes CASSFRNSGSYEQYF.

V is TRBV4-2 and J is TRBJ2-1; 9 bases are shared with TRBD2. Germline V gene sequence: CDR1 LGHNA, CDR2 YNFKEQ. There are 17 residues in the CDR3. Trimming cost V 0 bases and J 10 bases; bases outside gene matches: 13. CDR3 protein: CASSQDRRGGPSDEQFF. CDR3 nucleotide sequence: TGTGCCAGCAGCCAAGATCGGCGGGGGGGCCCATCGGACGAGCAGTTCTTC.

The chain links TRBV27 to TRBJ2-7; D is unresolved. Germline V lookup: CDR1 MNHEY, CDR2 SMNVEV (reference sequence). The CDR3 sequence is 13 residues long. The V gene lost 5 bases and the J gene lost 9 bases, with 17 bases spanning the gap. The CDR3 nucleotides are TGTGCCAGCAGTCCTGGAAGCTCCACGGGGCAGTACTTC. This gives the protein CASSPGSSTGQYF.

The chain is built from TRBV2 and TRBJ1-1; perhaps TRBD1 as D (5 bases). The CDR3 is 13 residues long. Trimming shortened V by 8 bases and J by 4 bases, and 14 bases separated the two germline ends. Germline loops: CDR1 SNHLY, CDR2 FYNNEI. The CDR3: CASGLRRGTEAFF. CDR3 bases: TGTGCCAGCGGATTGAGGAGGGGCACTGAAGCTTTCTTT.

This rearrangement joins TRBV7-2 to TRBJ1-2; TRBD1 aligns across 8 bases. Germline V gene sequence: CDR1 SGHTA, CDR2 FQGNSA. The CDR3 covers 13 residues. V shed 4 bases, J shed 5 bases, and the junction held 3 bases outside the gene matches. CDR3 sequence reads: CASSSRTGYGYTF. In DNA, the CDR3 is TGTGCCAGCAGCTCCCGGACAGGGTATGGCTACACCTTC.

V is TRBV27 and J is TRBJ2-7; TRBD1 matches at 7 bases. Germline V gene lookup returns CDR1 MNHEY and CDR2 SMNVEV (reference sequence). The CDR3 has 20 residues. V lost 5 bases, J lost 6 bases, and 28 bases stayed unmatched. The CDR3 bases are TGTGCCAGCAGTCCTTCCAGGTGGGATCGGACAGGCCCATATCGGGGCGAGCAGTACTTC. Translated: CASSPSRWDRTGPYRGEQYF.

This clone has just a few counts. V is TRBV6-1 and J is TRBJ1-6, with 8 bases that match TRBD1. CDR3 length: 14 amino acids. V trimming: 3 bases; J trimming: 7 bases; junction bases outside the gene matches: 2. Germline V gene data show CDR1 as MNHNS and CDR2 as SASEGT. The CDR3 region has the DNA TGTGCCAGCAGTGACCGGGACAGGAATTCACCCCTCCACTTT. This gives the protein CASSDRDRNSPLHF.

This chain joins TRBV12-3 or TRBV12-4 and TRBJ2-7, with 7 bases fitting TRBD1. After removal of 6 bases from V and 2 bases from J, the junction contained 4 bases not matched to a gene. The CDR3 extends over 13 amino acids. The CDR3 DNA is TGTGCCAGCAGGCCGACAGGGACCTACGAGCAGTACTTC. Protein sequence: CASRPTGTYEQYF.

The chain has TRBV5-1 and TRBJ1-4; D perhaps matches TRBD1 (5 bases). The CDR3 runs 15 residues. Germline values: CDR1 SGHRS, CDR2 YFSETQ. Trimming took 5 bases from V and 7 from J, leaving 18 bases between them. The CDR3 DNA reads TGCGCCAGCAGTCTCTGGTCGGGGGATGGTGAAAAACTGTTTTTT. Its protein product is CASSLWSGDGEKLFF. Drawing the rest from reference TRBV5-1 and TRBJ1-4, the complete variable domain is KAGVTQTPRYLIKTRGQQVTLSCSPISGHRSVSWYQQTPGQGLQFLFEYFSETQRNKGNFPGRFSGRQFSNSRSEMNVSTLELGDSALYLCASSLWSGDGEKLFFGSGTQLSVL.